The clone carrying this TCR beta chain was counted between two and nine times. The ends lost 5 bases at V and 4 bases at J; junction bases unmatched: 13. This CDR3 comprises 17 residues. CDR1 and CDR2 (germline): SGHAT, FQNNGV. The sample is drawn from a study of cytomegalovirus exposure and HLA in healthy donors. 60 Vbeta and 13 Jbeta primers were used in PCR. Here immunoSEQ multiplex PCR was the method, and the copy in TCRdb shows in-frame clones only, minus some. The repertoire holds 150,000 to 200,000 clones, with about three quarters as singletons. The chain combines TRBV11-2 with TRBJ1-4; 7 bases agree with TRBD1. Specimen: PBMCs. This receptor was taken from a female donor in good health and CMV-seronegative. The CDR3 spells CASSRQTPGQLNEKLFF. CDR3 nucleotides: TGTGCCAGCAGCCGCCAAACCCCGGGACAGCTTAATGAAAAACTGTTTTTT.